Below are 29 T cell receptor beta chains sequenced from a single sample in a study of siplizumab effects on memory and regulatory T cells. Assay: immunoSEQ multiplex PCR; the TCRdb copy retains only in-frame clones and omits some. Of roughly 50,000 clones listed, 95% to 97% are singletons. The sequencing input was naive CD4+ T cells sorted from blood. The receptors stem from a human donor in good health.

The chain recombines TRBV27 with TRBJ2-5; D gene uncertain. This CDR3 spans 16 amino acids. The germline V gene has CDR1 MNHEY and CDR2 SMNVEV (reference sequence). Trimming removed 6 bases at V and 2 bases at J, with 19 bases between. CDR3 in amino acids: CASSSTPLLKQETQYF. CDR3 in DNA: TGTGCCAGCAGCTCTACCCCCTTACTAAAACAAGAGACCCAGTACTTC.

The chain couples TRBV7-3 to TRBJ1-6; D is unclear. The CDR3 is 16 residues long. V dropped 2 bases and J dropped 10 bases, with 18 bases sitting between them. CDR1 and CDR2 from the germline V gene are SGHTA and FQGTGA. CDR3 residues: CASSLHKAGTASPLHF. The CDR3 DNA reads TGTGCCAGCAGCTTACATAAGGCAGGTACTGCCTCACCCCTCCACTTT.

The chain has TRBV5-4 and TRBJ2-7, with 15 bases lining up with TRBD2. Germline assignment: CDR1 SGHNT and CDR2 YYREEE (reference sequence). The CDR3 has 18 residues. Unmatched junction bases numbered 8, after V lost 4 bases and J lost 0 bases. CDR3 nucleotide sequence: TGTGCCAGCAGCCTGTTCGGGACTAGCGGGAGGAGCTCCTACGAGCAGTACTTC. It encodes CASSLFGTSGRSSYEQYF.

V gene TRBV30 combines with J gene TRBJ1-1, with a possible D match to TRBD1 (6 bases). The CDR3 consists of 13 residues. The V end lost 0 bases, the J end lost 8 bases, and 13 bases lay between the germline ends. CDR1 GTSNPN and CDR2 SVGIG come from the germline V gene (reference sequence). CDR3 in amino acids: CAWSVRRGAEAFF. Written as DNA, the CDR3 is TGTGCCTGGAGTGTACGACGGGGGGCCGAAGCTTTCTTT.

The chain couples TRBV6-6 to TRBJ2-1; D is undetermined. The V and J ends lost 2 bases and 4 bases respectively, with 9 bases between them. Germline V gene lookup returns CDR1 MNHNY and CDR2 SVGAGI (reference sequence). The CDR3 length is 14 residues. The CDR3 coding sequence is TGTGCCAGCAGTTACAGCAGGTCTTACAATGAGCAGTTCTTC. It translates to CASSYSRSYNEQFF.

The rearrangement joins TRBV9 to TRBJ2-7, with 11 bases lining up with TRBD2. The CDR3 runs 16 residues. Unmatched junction bases numbered 9, after V lost 0 bases and J lost 7 bases. Germline lookup yields CDR1 SGDLS and CDR2 YYNGEE. The CDR3 DNA reads as TGTGCCAGCAGCGTAGACCTAGCGGGAGGCCAGAGGGAGCAGTACTTC. Translated: CASSVDLAGGQREQYF.

The chain employs TRBV2 and TRBJ2-4; D unresolved. The CDR3 totals 15 residues. The V gene lost 5 bases and the J gene lost 0 bases, with 11 bases spanning the gap. Germline V gene sequence: CDR1 SNHLY, CDR2 FYNNEI. DNA for the CDR3: TGTGCCAGCAGTACGACTTTTCTAGCCAAAAACATTCAGTACTTC. Protein product: CASSTTFLAKNIQYF.

The chain joins TRBV11-3 to TRBJ2-3; the D call may be TRBD1 or TRBD2 (5 bases each). This CDR3 is 17 amino acids long. V lost 5 bases to trimming and J lost 0 bases, with 18 bases between them. Germline loops: CDR1 SGHNT, CDR2 YENEEA. The chain's CDR3 is CASSPAGTHRSTDTQYF. CDR3 nucleotide sequence: TGTGCCAGCAGCCCAGCCGGGACCCACCGTAGCACAGATACGCAGTATTTT.

This chain links TRBV2 with TRBJ1-1; D unclear. V shed 6 bases and J shed 0 bases, with 8 bases lying between them. CDR3 length equals 13 residues. Per the germline V gene, CDR1 is SNHLY and CDR2 is FYNNEI. The CDR3: CASRKRVNTEAFF. The DNA of the CDR3 is TGTGCCAGCAGGAAAAGGGTGAACACTGAAGCTTTCTTT.

V usage is TRBV6-1 and J usage is TRBJ1-4, with unresolved D. V dropped 9 bases and J dropped 1 base, with 15 bases sitting between them. CDR1 is MNHNS and CDR2 is SASEGT in the germline V gene. The CDR3 is 15 amino acids. CDR3 protein: CARGEVGVTNEKLFF. In DNA form, the CDR3 reads TGTGCCAGGGGAGAGGTCGGGGTAACTAATGAAAAACTGTTTTTT.

This clone is a singleton in its sample. The chain is built from TRBV6-1 and TRBJ2-7; D not resolved. Trimming left V 2 bases short and J 2 bases short, with 7 bases between. This CDR3 is 13 amino acids long. CDR1 is MNHNS and CDR2 is SASEGT in the germline V gene. CDR3 loop: CASSEQSTYEQYF. The CDR3, as DNA: TGTGCCAGCAGTGAACAGTCAACCTACGAGCAGTACTTC.

The CDR3 loop reads CASRTGGSYYGYTF. CDR3 DNA: TGTGCCAGCAGGACAGGGGGCTCCTACTATGGCTACACCTTC. The chain uses TRBV28 and TRBJ1-2; 10 bases are shared with TRBD1. The CDR3 consists of 14 residues. J gave up 3 bases and V 6 bases, and 4 bases lay outside the gene matches. The germline gives CDR1 MDHEN, CDR2 SYDVKM.

This chain links TRBV18 with TRBJ2-3, with D perhaps matching TRBD1 or TRBD2 (5 bases each). V was trimmed by 3 bases and J by 2 bases, leaving 6 bases between them. This CDR3 spans 13 amino acids. From germline, CDR1 is KGHSH and CDR2 LQKENI. This CDR3 reads CASSPGVTDTQYF. Written as DNA, the CDR3 is TGTGCCAGCTCACCGGGGGTCACAGATACGCAGTATTTT.

The chain couples TRBV7-3 to TRBJ1-2, with D perhaps matching TRBD1 (5 bases). Trimming cost V 4 bases and J 1 base, with 13 bases left between them. There are 15 residues in the CDR3. Germline V gene sequence: CDR1 SGHTA, CDR2 FQGTGA. CDR3 sequence reads: CASSSGTGLNYGYTF. In nucleotides, the CDR3 is TGTGCCAGCAGCTCCGGGACGGGACTTAACTATGGCTACACCTTC.

The rearrangement links TRBV6-6 to TRBJ2-1; D remains ambiguous. Looked up from germline, CDR1 is MNHNY and CDR2 is SVGAGI (reference sequence). Between the trimmed V and J ends, which lost 1 base and 8 bases, there was a span of 3 bases. The CDR3 is 11 residues long. DNA for the CDR3: TGTGCCAGCAGTTACTTCCATGAGCAGTTCTTC. Encoded protein: CASSYFHEQFF.

The V call is TRBV28, the J call TRBJ1-2, with 7 bases fitting TRBD1. V trimming: 6 bases; J trimming: 4 bases; junction bases outside the gene matches: 5. CDR3 length: 13 amino acids. CDR1 and CDR2 (germline): MDHEN, SYDVKM. The CDR3 sequence: CASRSGTVYGYTF. Written as DNA, the CDR3 is TGTGCCAGCAGATCCGGGACAGTCTATGGCTACACCTTC.

V and J are TRBV7-2 and TRBJ2-3; 7 bases agree with TRBD2. Germline V gives CDR1 SGHTA, CDR2 FQGNSA. V gave up 5 bases and J gave up 6 bases; unmatched junction bases: 8. This CDR3 has 14 amino acids. Here the CDR3 reads CASSKSGNGDTQYF. The CDR3, as DNA: TGTGCCAGCAGCAAGAGCGGGAATGGGGATACGCAGTATTTT.

CDR3 coding DNA: TGTGCCAGTTGGACTAGCGGGAGAAAGAATGAGCAGTTCTTC. Its protein product is CASWTSGRKNEQFF. This chain links TRBV9 with TRBJ2-1; 13 positions agree with TRBD2. The CDR3 consists of 14 residues. Germline CDR1 SGDLS, CDR2 YYNGEE. V trimming: 8 bases; J trimming: 7 bases; junction bases outside the gene matches: 6.

This chain links TRBV7-9 with TRBJ1-1; D is uncertain. CDR3 length equals 13 residues. Trimming left V 2 bases short and J 4 bases short, with 8 bases between. CDR1 is SEHNR, CDR2 FQNEAQ, per germline (reference sequence). DNA for the CDR3: TGTGCCAGCAGCTTATCAGTCAGCACTGAAGCTTTCTTT. Translated, it gives CASSLSVSTEAFF. Supplemented by reference TRBV7-9 and TRBJ1-1, the full variable domain reads DTGVSQNPRHKITKRGQNVTFRCDPISEHNRLYWYRQTLGQGPEFLTYFQNEAQLEKSRLLSDRFSAERPKGSFSTLEIQRTEQGDSAMYLCASSLSVSTEAFFGQGTRLTVV.

This clone was seen just once. V usage is TRBV7-8 and J usage is TRBJ1-2; D is possibly TRBD1 (5 bases). CDR3 length equals 13 residues. The V and J ends lost 5 bases and 5 bases respectively, with 12 bases between them. Germline CDR1 reads SGHVS; CDR2 reads FQNEAQ. DNA of the CDR3: TGTGCCAGCAGCGAAACTTGGACATATGGCTACACCTTC. This encodes CASSETWTYGYTF.

This chain connects TRBV7-8 to TRBJ2-3; no reliable D call. This CDR3 contains 14 residues. V lost 2 bases and J 4 bases, leaving 10 bases between the germline ends. The V gene's germline CDR1 is SGHVS and CDR2 FQNEAQ. CDR3 DNA: TGTGCCAGCAGCTTATTCTTGGCTTCAGATACGCAGTATTTT. Protein: CASSLFLASDTQYF.

The chain is built from TRBV6-6 and TRBJ1-4; no firm D call. V was trimmed by 2 bases and J by 7 bases, leaving 11 bases between them. CDR3 length: 14 residues. In germline, CDR1 is MNHNY, CDR2 SVGAGI (reference sequence). CDR3 amino acids: CASSYSKGGEKLFF. The CDR3 DNA follows: TGTGCCAGCAGTTACAGCAAGGGCGGTGAAAAACTGTTTTTT.

The rearrangement links TRBV6-6 to TRBJ1-3; D uncertain. Germline CDR1 MNHNY, CDR2 SVGAGI (reference sequence). The CDR3 is 15 residues long. The germline V and J ends were trimmed by 0 bases and 2 bases, with 8 bases remaining between them. The CDR3 loop reads CASSYSPPPGNTIYF. The CDR3 DNA follows: TGTGCCAGCAGTTACTCGCCCCCTCCTGGAAACACCATATATTTT.

J is TRBJ2-1 and V is TRBV5-8; D could derive from TRBD1 or TRBD2 (6 bases each). V lost 4 bases and J lost 4, with 15 bases in between. Germline V gives CDR1 SGHTS, CDR2 YDEGEE. The length of the CDR3 is 15 residues. CDR3 nucleotides: TGTGCCAGCAGCCGGACGGGGGCAGGGTACAATGAGCAGTTCTTC. Translating gives CASSRTGAGYNEQFF.

The CDR3 nucleotides read TGTGCCAGCAGTCCCTTGGGAGTAGCGGGAGTGGAAGAGCAGTACTTC. It codes for CASSPLGVAGVEEQYF. This chain joins TRBV28 and TRBJ2-7; 9 nucleotides align to TRBD2. The CDR3 has 16 residues. V gave up 5 bases and J gave up 7 bases; unmatched junction bases: 15. Germline V gene data show CDR1 as MDHEN and CDR2 as SYDVKM. Variable domain in full (rest from reference TRBV28 and TRBJ2-7): DVKVTQSSRYLVKRTGEKVFLECVQDMDHENMFWYRQDPGLGLRLIYFSYDVKMKEKGDIPEGYSVSREKKERFSLILESASTNQTSMYLCASSPLGVAGVEEQYFGPGTRLTVT.

This rearrangement joins TRBV18 to TRBJ2-7; D is uncertain. V lost 2 bases and J 2 bases, leaving 10 bases between the germline ends. The CDR3 length is 14 residues. Germline loops: CDR1 KGHSH, CDR2 LQKENI. CDR3 protein: CASSPIWDTYEQYF. The CDR3 coding sequence is TGTGCCAGCTCACCAATTTGGGATACCTACGAGCAGTACTTC.

V is TRBV6-5 and J is TRBJ2-3; no reliable D call. Trimming removed 0 bases at V and 3 bases at J, with 7 bases between. The germline V gene has CDR1 MNHEY and CDR2 SVGAGI. This CDR3 is built from 14 residues. For the CDR3, the DNA is TGTGCCAGCAGTTACTCCGAGCTGACAGATACGCAGTATTTT. Translating it yields CASSYSELTDTQYF.

This clone was detected once. The chain has TRBV5-4 and TRBJ2-3; TRBD2 is a possible D gene (5 bases). This CDR3 has 14 amino acids. Germline V lookup: CDR1 SGHNT, CDR2 YYREEE (reference sequence). V shed 7 bases and J shed 4 bases, with 16 bases lying between them. CDR3 DNA: TGTGCCAGCTCCTCGCGGGCTCAATCAGATACGCAGTATTTT. It is translated as CASSSRAQSDTQYF.

The V gene is TRBV5-5, the J gene TRBJ2-7; a possible D gene is TRBD2 (7 bases). Between the trimmed V and J ends, which lost 0 bases and 4 bases, there was a span of 14 bases. Germline V gene data show CDR1 as SGHKS and CDR2 as YYEKEE (reference sequence). The CDR3 is 15 amino acids. CDR3 bases: TGTGCCAGCAGCTTGGTCGGGGGGCAGTTTTACGAGCAGTACTTC. Amino acid sequence: CASSLVGGQFYEQYF.